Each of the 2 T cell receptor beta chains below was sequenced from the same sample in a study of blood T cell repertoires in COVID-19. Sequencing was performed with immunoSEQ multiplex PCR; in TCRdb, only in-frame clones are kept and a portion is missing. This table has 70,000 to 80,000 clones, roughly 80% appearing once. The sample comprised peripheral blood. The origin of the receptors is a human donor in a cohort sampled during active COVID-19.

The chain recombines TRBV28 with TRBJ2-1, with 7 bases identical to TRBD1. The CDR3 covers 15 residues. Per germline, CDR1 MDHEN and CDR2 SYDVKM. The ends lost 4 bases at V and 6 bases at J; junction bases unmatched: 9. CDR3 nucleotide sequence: TGTGCCAGCAGTTCTAACAGGGGTTTTGGCAATGAGCAGTTCTTC. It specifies CASSSNRGFGNEQFF.

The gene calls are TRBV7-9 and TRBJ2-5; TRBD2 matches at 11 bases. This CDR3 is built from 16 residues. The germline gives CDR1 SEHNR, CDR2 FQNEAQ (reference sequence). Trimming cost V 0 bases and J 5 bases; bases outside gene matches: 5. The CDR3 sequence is CASSLARTSGPETQYF. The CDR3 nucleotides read TGTGCCAGCAGCTTAGCTCGGACTAGCGGGCCTGAGACCCAGTACTTC.